The present entry profiles one TCR beta chain with its context. Its antigen is not identified. cDNA libraries for TCR beta contained unique molecular identifiers. TCRdb itself ran the PCR reads through MiXCR, one entry per CDR3 protein. The sample has approximately 660,000 distinct CDR3 sequences; approximately 60% are singletons. The sample comes from a study of post-analysis software for immune sequencing data. Study-level points and caveats: Multiple sclerosis patients had significantly lower normalized Chao1 diversity than controls. Controls had lower frequencies than patients of 4 or 5 TRBV segments, which included TRBV5-6, TRBV5-1 and TRBV20-1. The F measure placed samples prepared in the same batch into strongly shared clusters.

Trimming took 3 bases from V and 5 from J, leaving 13 bases between them. The CDR3 consists of 15 residues. Germline V lookup: CDR1 MNHNY, CDR2 SVGAGI (reference sequence). V is TRBV6-6 and J is TRBJ1-4, with D perhaps matching TRBD1 (6 bases). The origin of this receptor is a girl between 2 and 10 years old with multiple sclerosis. Input material: blood. CDR3: CASSYDRTPNEKLFF. The CDR3 coding sequence is TGTGCCAGCAGTTATGACAGGACCCCAAATGAAAAACTGTTTTTT.